The entry below describes one T cell receptor beta chain. This sample is part of a study of CD8+ T cells in alopecia areata. CDR3 length equals 16 residues. Germline V CDR1 and CDR2: SGHRS, YFSETQ. The J segment lost 6 bases and the V segment lost 4 bases, leaving 16 bases of the junction unmatched. The treatment here: oral pan-JAK inhibitor, 5-10 mg twice daily. Reverse transcribed after extraction, RNA yielded cDNA as the sequencing template. Clones were sequenced by immunoSEQ multiplex PCR, and TCRdb holds only the in-frame ones, with some missing. The table records about 220,000 clones, 50% to 60% of them present only once.

This chain uses TRBV5-1 with TRBJ2-7; 7 bases are a match to TRBD1. This sample comprised CD4+ T cells sorted from blood, obtained at week 4, from a patient treated with tofacitinib. The sequence came from a human donor with alopecia areata. CDR3: CASSLSPGTVASEQYF. CDR3 DNA sequence: TGCGCCAGCAGCCTATCCCCCGGGACAGTTGCCTCCGAGCAGTACTTC.